A selection of T cell receptor beta chains follows, all from one sample in a study of CD8 T cells in Susac syndrome. Each CDR3 protein gets one entry after TCRdb re-called the immunoSEQ multiplex PCR reads with MiXCR. The table records some 300,000 distinct CDR3 sequences, about 91% of them present only once. Sequencing used CD8+ T cells from PBMCs. The receptors were gathered from a human donor with multiple sclerosis. The CDR3 runs from the conserved cysteine through the conserved F or W. A D gene is named only where the DNA matches it firmly. Part of the rows lack a size; the others show once, few, many or a class for expanded clones.

clone_size j_call d_call v_call cdr3_nt cdr3_aa
NA TRBJ2-6 NA TRBV12-3/TRBV12-4 TGTGCCAGCCAACTCACAGGGGCCAACGTCCTGACTTTC CASQLTGANVLTF
NA TRBJ2-3 NA TRBV15 TGTGCCACCAAGGGACCACTTGCCGCAGATACGCAGTATTTT CATKGPLAADTQYF
NA TRBJ2-1 NA TRBV28 TGTGCCAGCAGATCGACAGGATCCAATGAGCAGTTCTTC CASRSTGSNEQFF
NA TRBJ1-5 NA TRBV6-2/TRBV6-3 TGTGCCAGCAGTCTATTCGCAAACCTTCATAGCAATCAGCCCCAGCATTTT CASSLFANLHSNQPQHF
few TRBJ1-1 NA TRBV19 TGTGCCAGTAGTATCACTGGTGAAGCTTTCTTT CASSITGEAFF
NA TRBJ2-2 NA TRBV28 TGTGCCAGCAGTTTACCAGGGGACACCGGGGAGCTGTTTTTT CASSLPGDTGELFF
once TRBJ2-1 NA TRBV7-2 TGTGCCAGCAGCTTAGTAGGTCTAGGAACTAGGAATGAGCAGTTCTTC CASSLVGLGTRNEQFF
NA TRBJ2-3 NA TRBV29-1 TGCAGCGTTGAAGCCGGGAGCGTTGATACGCAGTATTTT CSVEAGSVDTQYF
NA TRBJ1-5 TRBD1 TRBV3-1 TGTGCCAGCAGCCAAGGACAGGGGGTAAGCAATCAGCCCCAGCATTTT CASSQGQGVSNQPQHF
NA TRBJ2-1 NA TRBV7-9 TGTGCCAGCAAAGCTTATTATCCAGCGAACAATGAGCAGTTCTTC CASKAYYPANNEQFF
once TRBJ2-1 NA TRBV4-3 TGCGCCAGCAGCCAAGATGGGAACAGATACAATGAGCAGTTCTTC CASSQDGNRYNEQFF
NA TRBJ2-7 NA TRBV29-1 TGCAGCGTTGAAAGCGCAGGTACTTCCTACGAGCAGTACTTC CSVESAGTSYEQYF
NA TRBJ2-3 NA TRBV6-2/TRBV6-3 TGTGCCAGCAGTACCATACAGGTCACAGATACGCAGTATTTT CASSTIQVTDTQYF
NA TRBJ1-1 NA TRBV11-2 TGTGCCAGCAGCTTAGGGATGGGGAGGGACACTGAAGCTTTCTTT CASSLGMGRDTEAFF
NA TRBJ2-2 NA TRBV6-2/TRBV6-3 TGTGCCAGCAGTTACCCACCCCGGGGCGACGGGGAGCTGTTTTTT CASSYPPRGDGELFF